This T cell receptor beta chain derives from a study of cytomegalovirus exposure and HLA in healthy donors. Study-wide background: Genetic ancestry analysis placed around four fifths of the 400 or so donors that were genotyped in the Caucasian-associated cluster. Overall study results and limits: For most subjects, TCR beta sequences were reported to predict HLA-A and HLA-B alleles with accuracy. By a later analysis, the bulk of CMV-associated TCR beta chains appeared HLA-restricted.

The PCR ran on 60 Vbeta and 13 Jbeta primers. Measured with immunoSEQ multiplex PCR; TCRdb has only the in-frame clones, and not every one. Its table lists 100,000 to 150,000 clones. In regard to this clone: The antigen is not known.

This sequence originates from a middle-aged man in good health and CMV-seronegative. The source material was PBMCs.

CDR3 coding DNA: TGTGCCAGCAGCCGCGGGACAGTATATAATTCACCCCTCCACTTT. Its translation is CASSRGTVYNSPLHF. The chain combines TRBV7-9 with TRBJ1-6; 7 bases align to TRBD1. Germline lookup yields CDR1 SEHNR and CDR2 FQNEAQ (reference sequence). The CDR3 has 15 amino acids. V shed 5 bases and J 4 bases; nucleotides not matched to a gene: 5.